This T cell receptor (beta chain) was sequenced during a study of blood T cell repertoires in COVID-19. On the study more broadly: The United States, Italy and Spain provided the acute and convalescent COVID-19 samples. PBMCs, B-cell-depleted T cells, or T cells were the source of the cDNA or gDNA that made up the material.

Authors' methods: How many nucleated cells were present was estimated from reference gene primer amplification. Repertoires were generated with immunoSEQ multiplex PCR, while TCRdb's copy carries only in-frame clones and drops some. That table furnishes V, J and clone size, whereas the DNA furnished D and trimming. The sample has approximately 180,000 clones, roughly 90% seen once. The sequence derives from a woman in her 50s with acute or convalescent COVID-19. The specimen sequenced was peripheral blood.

The CDR3 is CASSPGDNNYGYTF. CDR3 nucleotides: TGTGCCAGCAGTCCCGGGGACAACAACTATGGCTACACCTTC. The V and J genes are TRBV28 and TRBJ1-2; weak D call: TRBD1 (6 bases). Trimming removed 5 bases from V and 2 bases from J, with 12 bases in between. Germline V gene data show CDR1 as MDHEN and CDR2 as SYDVKM. The CDR3 contains 14 residues.